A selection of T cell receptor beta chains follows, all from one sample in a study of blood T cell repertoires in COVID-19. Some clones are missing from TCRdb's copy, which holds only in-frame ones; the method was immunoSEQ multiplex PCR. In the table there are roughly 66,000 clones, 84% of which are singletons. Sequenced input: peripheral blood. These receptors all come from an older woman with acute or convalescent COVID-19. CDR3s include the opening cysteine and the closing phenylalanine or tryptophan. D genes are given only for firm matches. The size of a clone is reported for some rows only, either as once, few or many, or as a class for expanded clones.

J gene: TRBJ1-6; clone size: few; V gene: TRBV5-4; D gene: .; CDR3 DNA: TGTGCCAGCAGCTTGGCGATCGGGGAAGTGGGGTCACCCCTCCACTTT; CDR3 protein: CASSLAIGEVGSPLHF
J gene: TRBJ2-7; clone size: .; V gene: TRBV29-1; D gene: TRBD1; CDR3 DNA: TGCAGCGTGCCGGGACAGGGTTTGTACGAGCAGTACTTC; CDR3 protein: CSVPGQGLYEQYF
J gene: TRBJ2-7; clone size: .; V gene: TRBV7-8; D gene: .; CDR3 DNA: TGTGCCAGCAGCTTAGTCCTAGGGCGGGCCTACGAGCAGTACTTC; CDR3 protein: CASSLVLGRAYEQYF
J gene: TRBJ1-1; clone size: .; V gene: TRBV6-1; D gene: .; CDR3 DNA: TGTGCCAGCAGTGAACTGCAGGGGAACACTGAAGCTTTCTTT; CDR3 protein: CASSELQGNTEAFF
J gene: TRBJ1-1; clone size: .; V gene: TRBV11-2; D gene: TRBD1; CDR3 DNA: TGTGCCAGCAGCTTAGGGGACAGGACCTGGGCCCGGAACACTGAAGCTTTCTTT; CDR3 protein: CASSLGDRTWARNTEAFF
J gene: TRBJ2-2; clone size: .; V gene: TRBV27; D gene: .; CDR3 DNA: TGTGCCAGCAGTTCGAACAGGGTGGGCGGGGAGCTGTTTTTT; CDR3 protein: CASSSNRVGGELFF
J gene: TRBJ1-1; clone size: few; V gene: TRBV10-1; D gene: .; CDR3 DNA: TGCGCCAGCAGTGCCAGGGAGAACACTGAAGCTTTCTTT; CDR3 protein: CASSARENTEAFF
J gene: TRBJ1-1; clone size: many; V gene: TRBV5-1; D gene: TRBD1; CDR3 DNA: TGCGCCAGCAGCCCGGGACAGCTCCAGAACACTGAAGCTTTCTTT; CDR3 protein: CASSPGQLQNTEAFF
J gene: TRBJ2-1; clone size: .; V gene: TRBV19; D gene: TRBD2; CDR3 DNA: TGTGCCAGTAATCCAGCGGGGATCTCCTACAATGAGCAGTTCTTC; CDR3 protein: CASNPAGISYNEQFF
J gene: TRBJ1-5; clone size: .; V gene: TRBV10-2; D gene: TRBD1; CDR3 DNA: TGCGCCAGCAGTAATGGACAGGCCAATCAGCCCCAGCATTTT; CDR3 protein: CASSNGQANQPQHF
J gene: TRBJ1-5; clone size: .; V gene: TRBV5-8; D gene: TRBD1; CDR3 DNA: TGTGCCAGCACCCTACCGGGACAGTCCCTTCGGAGTCGCAATCAGCCCCAGCATTTT; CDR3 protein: CASTLPGQSLRSRNQPQHF
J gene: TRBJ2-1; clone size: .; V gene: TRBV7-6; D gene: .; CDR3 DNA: TGTGCCAGCAGCTTAGGGGCCCAGCGGCCCTCCTACAATGAGCAGTTCTTC; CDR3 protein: CASSLGAQRPSYNEQFF
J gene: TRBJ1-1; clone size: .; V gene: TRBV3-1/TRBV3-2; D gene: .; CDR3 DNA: TGTGCCAGCAGCAAAGTGACGGGGGGCACTGAAGCTTTCTTT; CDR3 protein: CASSKVTGGTEAFF
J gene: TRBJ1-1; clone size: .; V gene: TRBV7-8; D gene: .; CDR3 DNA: TGTGCCAGCAGGAGCGGGGCAGGGAACACTGAAGCTTTCTTT; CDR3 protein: CASRSGAGNTEAFF
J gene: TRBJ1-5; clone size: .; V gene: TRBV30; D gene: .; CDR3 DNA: TGTGCCTGGAGTGTTCAGGGCTTGGAGCCCCAGCATTTT; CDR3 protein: CAWSVQGLEPQHF
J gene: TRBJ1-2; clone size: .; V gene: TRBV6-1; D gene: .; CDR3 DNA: TGTGCCAGCACACAGGGATGGGGCTACACCTTC; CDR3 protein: CASTQGWGYTF
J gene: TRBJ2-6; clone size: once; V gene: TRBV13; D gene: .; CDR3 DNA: TGTGCCAGCAGCTTCTACAGGGACTCTGGGGCCAACGTCCTGACTTTC; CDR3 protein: CASSFYRDSGANVLTF